The clone carrying this TCR beta chain was detected many times. What it recognizes is unknown. It is unclear where the CDR3 begins or ends on the DNA, so no DNA is shown, and the CDR3 is as TCRdb lists it. This sample is drawn from a study of T-cell reconstitution after alpha-beta-depleted transplantation in children. The study, taken as a whole, reports: Newly made T cells mostly supplied T-cell counts and diversity one year after transplant. Surviving thymic progenitors and recipient T cells were the source of high TCRbeta diversity at day 60 in some patients.

16 amino acids form the CDR3, both terminal residues included. Unique molecular identifiers featured in how the TCRbeta library was prepared. TCRdb re-called the PCR reads through MiXCR, storing one row per CDR3 protein. This sample yields around 190,000 distinct CDR3 sequences, of which approximately 6.3% are seen a single time; more than 5.5% belongs to the top ten. The source is a boy between 2 and 10 years old with acute lymphoblastic leukemia, due to receive a stem cell transplant. This chain links TRBV12-3 or TRBV12-4 with TRBJ2-2; the D call TRBD1 from the table was never checked on the DNA. This material consisted of PBMCs, taken before TCRalphabeta/CD19-depleted stem cell transplant. The CDR3: CASSVRRGFTGELFFF.